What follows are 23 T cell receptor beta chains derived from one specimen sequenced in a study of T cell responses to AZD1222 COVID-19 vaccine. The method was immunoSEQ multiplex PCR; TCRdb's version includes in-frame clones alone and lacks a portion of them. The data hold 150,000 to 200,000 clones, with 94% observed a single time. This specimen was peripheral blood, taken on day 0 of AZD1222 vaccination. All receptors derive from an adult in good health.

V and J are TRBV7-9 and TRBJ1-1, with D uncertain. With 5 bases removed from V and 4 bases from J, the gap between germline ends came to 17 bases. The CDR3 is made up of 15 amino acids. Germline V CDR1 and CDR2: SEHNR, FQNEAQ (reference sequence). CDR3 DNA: TGTGCCAGCAGCCATGACGAGGACGGGCGCACTGAAGCTTTCTTT. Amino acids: CASSHDEDGRTEAFF.

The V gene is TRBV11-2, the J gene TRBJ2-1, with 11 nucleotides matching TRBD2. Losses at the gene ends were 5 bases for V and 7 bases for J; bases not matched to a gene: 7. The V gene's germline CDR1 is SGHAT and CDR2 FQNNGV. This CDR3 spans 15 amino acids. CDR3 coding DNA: TGTGCCAGCAGCCACCTTAGCGGGAGGGGGAATGAGCAGTTCTTC. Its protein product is CASSHLSGRGNEQFF.

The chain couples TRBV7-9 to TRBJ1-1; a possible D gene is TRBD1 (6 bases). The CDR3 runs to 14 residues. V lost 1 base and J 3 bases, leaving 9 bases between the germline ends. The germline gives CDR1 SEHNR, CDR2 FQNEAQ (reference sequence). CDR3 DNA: TGTGCCAGCAGCTTAGGACAGGAAGACACTGAAGCTTTCTTT. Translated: CASSLGQEDTEAFF.

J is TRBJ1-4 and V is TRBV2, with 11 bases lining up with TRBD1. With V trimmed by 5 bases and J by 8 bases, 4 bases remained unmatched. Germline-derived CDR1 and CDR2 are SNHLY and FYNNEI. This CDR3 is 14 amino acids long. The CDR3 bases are TGTGCCAGCAGTACCGGGACAGGGGGAGAAAAACTGTTTTTT. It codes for CASSTGTGGEKLFF. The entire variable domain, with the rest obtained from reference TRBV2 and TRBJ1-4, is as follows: EPEVTQTPSHQVTQMGQEVILRCVPISNHLYFYWYRQILGQKVEFLVSFYNNEISEKSEIFDDQFSVERPDGSNFTLKIRSTKLEDSAMYFCASSTGTGGEKLFFGSGTQLSVL.

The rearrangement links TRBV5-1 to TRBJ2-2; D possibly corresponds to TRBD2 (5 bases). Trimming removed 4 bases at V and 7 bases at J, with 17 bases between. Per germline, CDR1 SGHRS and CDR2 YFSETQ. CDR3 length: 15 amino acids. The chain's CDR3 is CASSLSASFNGELFF. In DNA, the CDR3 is TGCGCCAGCAGCCTGAGTGCTAGCTTTAACGGGGAGCTGTTTTTT.

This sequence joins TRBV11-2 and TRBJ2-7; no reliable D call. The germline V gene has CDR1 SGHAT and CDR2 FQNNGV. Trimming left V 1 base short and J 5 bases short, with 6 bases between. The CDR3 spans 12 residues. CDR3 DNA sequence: TGTGCCAGCAGCTTAGGAGATAACGAGCAGTACTTC. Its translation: CASSLGDNEQYF.

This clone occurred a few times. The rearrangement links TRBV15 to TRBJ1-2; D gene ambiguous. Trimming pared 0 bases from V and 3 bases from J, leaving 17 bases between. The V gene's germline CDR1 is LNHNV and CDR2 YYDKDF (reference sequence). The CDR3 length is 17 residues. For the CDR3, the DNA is TGTGCCACCAGCAGAGATCTGGTTAAAGGCGCCGACTATGGCTACACCTTC. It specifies CATSRDLVKGADYGYTF.

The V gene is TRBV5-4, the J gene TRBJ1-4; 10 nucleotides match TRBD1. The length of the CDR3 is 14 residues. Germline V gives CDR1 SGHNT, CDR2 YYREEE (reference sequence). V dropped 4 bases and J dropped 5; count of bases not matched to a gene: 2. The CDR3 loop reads CASSPGQGNEKLFF. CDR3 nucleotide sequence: TGTGCCAGCAGCCCGGGACAGGGGAATGAAAAACTGTTTTTT.

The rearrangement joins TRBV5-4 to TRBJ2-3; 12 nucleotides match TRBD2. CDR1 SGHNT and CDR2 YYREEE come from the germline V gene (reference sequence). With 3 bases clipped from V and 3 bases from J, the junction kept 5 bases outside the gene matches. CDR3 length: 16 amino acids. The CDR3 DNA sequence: TGTGCCAGCAGCTCCCGGACTAGCGGGGAAACAGATACGCAGTATTTT. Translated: CASSSRTSGETDTQYF. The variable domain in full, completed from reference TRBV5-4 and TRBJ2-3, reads ETGVTQSPTHLIKTRGQQVTLRCSSQSGHNTVSWYQQALGQGPQFIFQYYREEENGRGNFPPRFSGLQFPNYSSELNVNALELDDSALYLCASSSRTSGETDTQYFGPGTRLTVL.

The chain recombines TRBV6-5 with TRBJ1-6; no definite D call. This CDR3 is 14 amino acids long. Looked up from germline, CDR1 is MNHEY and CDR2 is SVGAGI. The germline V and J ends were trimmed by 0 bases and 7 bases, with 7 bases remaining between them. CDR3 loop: CASSYSPTNSPLHF. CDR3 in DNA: TGTGCCAGCAGTTACTCGCCCACAAATTCACCCCTCCACTTT.

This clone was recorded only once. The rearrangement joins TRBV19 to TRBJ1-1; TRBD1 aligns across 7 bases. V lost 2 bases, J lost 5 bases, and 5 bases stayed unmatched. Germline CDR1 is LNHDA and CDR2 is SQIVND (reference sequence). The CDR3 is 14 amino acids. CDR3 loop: CASSIPDRETEAFF. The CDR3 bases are TGTGCCAGTAGTATACCCGACAGGGAGACTGAAGCTTTCTTT.

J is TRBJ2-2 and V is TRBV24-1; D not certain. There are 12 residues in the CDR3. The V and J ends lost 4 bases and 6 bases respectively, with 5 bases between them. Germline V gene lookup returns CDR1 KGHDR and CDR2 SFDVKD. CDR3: CATSERAGELFF. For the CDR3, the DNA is TGTGCCACCAGTGAAAGGGCCGGGGAGCTGTTTTTT.

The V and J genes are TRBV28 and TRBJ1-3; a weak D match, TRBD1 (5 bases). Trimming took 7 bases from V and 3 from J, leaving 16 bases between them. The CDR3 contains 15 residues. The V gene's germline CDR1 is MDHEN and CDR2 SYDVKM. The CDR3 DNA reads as TGTGCCAGCACCGTCTCCGGGGGTGTTGGAAACACCATATATTTT. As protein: CASTVSGGVGNTIYF.

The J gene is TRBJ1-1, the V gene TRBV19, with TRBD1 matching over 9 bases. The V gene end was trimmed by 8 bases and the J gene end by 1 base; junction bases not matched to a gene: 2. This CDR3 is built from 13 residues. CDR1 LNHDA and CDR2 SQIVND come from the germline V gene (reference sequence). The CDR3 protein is CASWTGENTEAFF. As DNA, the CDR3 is TGTGCCAGTTGGACAGGGGAGAACACTGAAGCTTTCTTT. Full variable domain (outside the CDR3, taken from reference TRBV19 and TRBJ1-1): DGGITQSPKYLFRKEGQNVTLSCEQNLNHDAMYWYRQDPGQGLRLIYYSQIVNDFQKGDIAEGYSVSREKKESFPLTVTSAQKNPTAFYLCASWTGENTEAFFGQGTRLTVV.

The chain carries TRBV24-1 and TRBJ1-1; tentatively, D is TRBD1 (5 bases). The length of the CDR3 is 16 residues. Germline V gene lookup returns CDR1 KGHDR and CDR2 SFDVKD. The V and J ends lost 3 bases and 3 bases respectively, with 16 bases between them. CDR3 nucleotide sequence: TGTGCCACCAGTGATCCTCGGGGGGGTTCGGACACTGAAGCTTTCTTT. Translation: CATSDPRGGSDTEAFF.

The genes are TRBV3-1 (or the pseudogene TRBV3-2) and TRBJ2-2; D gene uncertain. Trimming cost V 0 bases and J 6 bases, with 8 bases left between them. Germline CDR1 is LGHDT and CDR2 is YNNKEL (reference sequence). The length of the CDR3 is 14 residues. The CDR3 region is CASSQEGGSGELFF. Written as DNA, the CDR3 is TGTGCCAGCAGCCAAGAGGGCGGCTCCGGGGAGCTGTTTTTT.

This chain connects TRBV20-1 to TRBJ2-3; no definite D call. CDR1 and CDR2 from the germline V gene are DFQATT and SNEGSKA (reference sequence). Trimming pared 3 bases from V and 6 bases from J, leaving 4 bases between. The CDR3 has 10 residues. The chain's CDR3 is CSASHDTQYF. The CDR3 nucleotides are TGCAGTGCTAGCCACGATACGCAGTATTTT.

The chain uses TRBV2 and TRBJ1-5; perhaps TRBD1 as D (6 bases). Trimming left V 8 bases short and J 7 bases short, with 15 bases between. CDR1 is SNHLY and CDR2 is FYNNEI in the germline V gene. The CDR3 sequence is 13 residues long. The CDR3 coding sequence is TGTGCCAGCTCGACGGGGGCAAGGCAGCCCCAGCATTTT. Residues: CASSTGARQPQHF.

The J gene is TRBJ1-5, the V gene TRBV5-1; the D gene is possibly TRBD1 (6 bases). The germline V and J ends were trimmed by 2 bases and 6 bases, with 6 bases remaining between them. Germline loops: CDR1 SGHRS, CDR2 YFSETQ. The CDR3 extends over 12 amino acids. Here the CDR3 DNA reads TGCGCCAGCAGCTTACAGGGTCAGCCCCAGCATTTT. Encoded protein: CASSLQGQPQHF.

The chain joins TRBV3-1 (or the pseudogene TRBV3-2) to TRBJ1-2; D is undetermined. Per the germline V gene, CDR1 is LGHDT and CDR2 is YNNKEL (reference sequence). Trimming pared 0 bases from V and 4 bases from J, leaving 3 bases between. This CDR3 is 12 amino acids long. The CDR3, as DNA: TGTGCCAGCAGCCAAGAGGGCTATGGCTACACCTTC. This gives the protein CASSQEGYGYTF.

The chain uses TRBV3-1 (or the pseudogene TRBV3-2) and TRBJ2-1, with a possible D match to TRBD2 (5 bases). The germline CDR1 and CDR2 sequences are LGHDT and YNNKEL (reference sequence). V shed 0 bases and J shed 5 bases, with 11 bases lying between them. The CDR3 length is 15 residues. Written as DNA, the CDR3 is TGTGCCAGCAGCCAAGAAGACCGAGGGAACAATGAGCAGTTCTTC. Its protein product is CASSQEDRGNNEQFF.

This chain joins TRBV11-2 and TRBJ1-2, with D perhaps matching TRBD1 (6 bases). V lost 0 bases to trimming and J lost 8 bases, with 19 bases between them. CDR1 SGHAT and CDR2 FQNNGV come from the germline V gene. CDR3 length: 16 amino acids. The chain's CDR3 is CASSLEEYPGVGGYTF. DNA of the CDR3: TGTGCCAGCAGCTTAGAGGAGTATCCAGGGGTAGGAGGCTACACCTTC.

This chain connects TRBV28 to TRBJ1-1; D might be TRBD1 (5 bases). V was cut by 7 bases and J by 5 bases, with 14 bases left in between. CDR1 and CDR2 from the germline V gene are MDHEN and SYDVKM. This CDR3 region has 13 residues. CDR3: CASNLEGRTEAFF. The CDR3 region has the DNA TGTGCCAGCAACCTAGAGGGGCGGACTGAAGCTTTCTTT.